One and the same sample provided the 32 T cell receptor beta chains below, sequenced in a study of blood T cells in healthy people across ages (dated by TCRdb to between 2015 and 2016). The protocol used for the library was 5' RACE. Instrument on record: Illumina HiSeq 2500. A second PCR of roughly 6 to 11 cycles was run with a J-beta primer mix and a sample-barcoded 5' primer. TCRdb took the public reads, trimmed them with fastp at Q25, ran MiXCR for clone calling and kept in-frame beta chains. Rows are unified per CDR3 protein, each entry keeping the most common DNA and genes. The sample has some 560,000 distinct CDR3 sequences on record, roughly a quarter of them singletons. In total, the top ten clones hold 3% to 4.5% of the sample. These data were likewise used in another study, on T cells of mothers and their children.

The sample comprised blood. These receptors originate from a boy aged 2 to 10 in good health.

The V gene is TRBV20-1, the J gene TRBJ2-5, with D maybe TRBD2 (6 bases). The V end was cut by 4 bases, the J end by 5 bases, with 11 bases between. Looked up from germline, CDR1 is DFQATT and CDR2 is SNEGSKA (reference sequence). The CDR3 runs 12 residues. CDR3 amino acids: CSAMLALETQYF. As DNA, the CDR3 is TGCAGTGCTATGCTAGCGTTGGAGACCCAGTACTTC.

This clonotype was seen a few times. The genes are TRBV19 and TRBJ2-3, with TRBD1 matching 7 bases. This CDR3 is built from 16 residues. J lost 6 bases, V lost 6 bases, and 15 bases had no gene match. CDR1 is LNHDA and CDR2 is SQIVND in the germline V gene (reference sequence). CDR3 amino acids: CASSVRDSSMEDTQYF. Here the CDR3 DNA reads TGTGCCAGTAGCGTCCGGGACAGTTCAATGGAGGATACGCAGTATTTT. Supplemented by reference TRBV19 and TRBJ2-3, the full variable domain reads DGGITQSPKYLFRKEGQNVTLSCEQNLNHDAMYWYRQDPGQGLRLIYYSQIVNDFQKGDIAEGYSVSREKKESFPLTVTSAQKNPTAFYLCASSVRDSSMEDTQYFGPGTRLTVL.

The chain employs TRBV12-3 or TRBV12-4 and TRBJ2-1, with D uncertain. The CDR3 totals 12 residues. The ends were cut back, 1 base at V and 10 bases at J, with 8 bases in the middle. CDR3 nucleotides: TGTGCCAGCAGTTTAGTGATCCGCGAGCAGTTCTTC. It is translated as CASSLVIREQFF.

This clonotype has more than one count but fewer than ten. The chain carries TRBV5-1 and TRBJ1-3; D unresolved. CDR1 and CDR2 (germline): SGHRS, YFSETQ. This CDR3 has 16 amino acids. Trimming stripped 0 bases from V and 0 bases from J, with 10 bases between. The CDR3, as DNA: TGCGCCAGCAGCTTGGGACTCCTGAGCTCTGGAAACACCATATATTTT. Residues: CASSLGLLSSGNTIYF.

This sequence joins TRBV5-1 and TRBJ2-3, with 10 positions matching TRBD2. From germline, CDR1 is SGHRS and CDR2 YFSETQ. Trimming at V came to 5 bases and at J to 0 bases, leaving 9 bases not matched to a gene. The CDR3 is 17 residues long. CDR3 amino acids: CASSSYLLAGSTDTQYF. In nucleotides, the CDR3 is TGCGCCAGCAGTTCCTATCTACTAGCGGGGAGCACAGATACGCAGTATTTT.

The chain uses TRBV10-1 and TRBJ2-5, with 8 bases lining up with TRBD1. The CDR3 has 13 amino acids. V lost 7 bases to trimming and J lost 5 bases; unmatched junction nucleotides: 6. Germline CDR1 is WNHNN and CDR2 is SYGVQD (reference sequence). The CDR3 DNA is TGCGCCAGCACAGGGGGCAGGTCTGAGACCCAGTACTTC. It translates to CASTGGRSETQYF.

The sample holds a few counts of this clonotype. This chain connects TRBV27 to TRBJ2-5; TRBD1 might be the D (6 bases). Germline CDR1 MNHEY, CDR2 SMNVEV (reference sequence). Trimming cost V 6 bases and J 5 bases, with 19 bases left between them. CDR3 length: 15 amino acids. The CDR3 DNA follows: TGTGCCAGCAGCCGCCGGTCAGGGGTATTCGAGACCCAGTACTTC. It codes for CASSRRSGVFETQYF.

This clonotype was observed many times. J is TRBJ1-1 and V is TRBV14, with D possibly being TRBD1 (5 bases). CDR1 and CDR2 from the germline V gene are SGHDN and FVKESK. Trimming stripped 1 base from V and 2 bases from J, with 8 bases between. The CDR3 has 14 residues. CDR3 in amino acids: CASSQVGGNTEAFF. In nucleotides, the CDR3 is TGTGCCAGCAGCCAAGTCGGGGGTAACACTGAAGCTTTCTTT.

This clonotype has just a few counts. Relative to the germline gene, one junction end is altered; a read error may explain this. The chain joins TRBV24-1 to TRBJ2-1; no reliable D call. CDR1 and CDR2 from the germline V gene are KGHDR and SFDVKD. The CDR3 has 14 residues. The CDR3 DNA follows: TGTGCCACCAGTGATGGGTTGATATACAATGAGCAGCTCTTC. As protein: CATSDGLIYNEQLF.

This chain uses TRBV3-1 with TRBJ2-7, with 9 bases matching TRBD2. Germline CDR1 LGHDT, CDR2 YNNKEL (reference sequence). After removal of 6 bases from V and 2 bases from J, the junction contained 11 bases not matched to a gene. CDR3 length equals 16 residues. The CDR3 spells CASSQHFSGSTYEQYF. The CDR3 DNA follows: TGTGCCAGCAGTCAACATTTTAGCGGGAGTACCTACGAGCAGTACTTC.

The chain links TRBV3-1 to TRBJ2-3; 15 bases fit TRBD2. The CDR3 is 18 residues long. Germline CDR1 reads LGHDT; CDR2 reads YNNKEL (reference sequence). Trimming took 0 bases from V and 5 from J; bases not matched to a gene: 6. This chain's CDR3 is CASSQDGLAGGLIDTQYF. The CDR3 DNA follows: TGTGCCAGCAGCCAAGATGGACTAGCGGGGGGGCTGATAGATACGCAGTATTTT.

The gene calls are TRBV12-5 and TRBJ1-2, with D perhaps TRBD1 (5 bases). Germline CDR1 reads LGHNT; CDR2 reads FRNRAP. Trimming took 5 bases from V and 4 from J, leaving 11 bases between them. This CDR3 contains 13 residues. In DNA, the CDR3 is TGTGCTAGTGGTCCAGGGTTGGGCTATGGCTACACCTTC. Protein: CASGPGLGYGYTF.

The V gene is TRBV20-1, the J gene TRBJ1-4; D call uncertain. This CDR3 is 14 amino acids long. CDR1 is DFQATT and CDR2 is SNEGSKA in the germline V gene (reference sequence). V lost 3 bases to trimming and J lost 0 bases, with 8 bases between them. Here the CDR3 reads CSASGPATNEKLFF. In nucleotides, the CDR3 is TGCAGTGCTAGTGGGCCAGCAACTAATGAAAAACTGTTTTTT.

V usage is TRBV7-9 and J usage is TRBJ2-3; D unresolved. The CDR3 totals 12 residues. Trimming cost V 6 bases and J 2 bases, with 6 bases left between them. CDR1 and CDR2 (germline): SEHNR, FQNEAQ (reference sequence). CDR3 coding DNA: TGTGCCAGCAGTAGGACCACAGATACGCAGTATTTT. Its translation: CASSRTTDTQYF.

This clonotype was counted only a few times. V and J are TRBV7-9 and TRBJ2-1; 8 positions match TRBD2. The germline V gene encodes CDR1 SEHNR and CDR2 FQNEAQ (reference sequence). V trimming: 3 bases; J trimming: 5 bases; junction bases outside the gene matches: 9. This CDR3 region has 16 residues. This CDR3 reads CASSFTLGTRHNEQFF. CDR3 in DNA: TGTGCCAGCAGCTTCACCCTTGGGACTAGACACAATGAGCAGTTCTTC.

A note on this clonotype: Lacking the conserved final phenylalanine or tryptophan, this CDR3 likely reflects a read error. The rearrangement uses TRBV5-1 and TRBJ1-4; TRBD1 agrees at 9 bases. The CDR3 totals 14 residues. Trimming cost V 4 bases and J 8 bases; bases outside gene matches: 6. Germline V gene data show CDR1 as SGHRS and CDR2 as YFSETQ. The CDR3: CASSITGGSEKLFI. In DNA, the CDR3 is TGCGCCAGCAGCATAACAGGGGGCTCCGAAAAACTGTTTATT.

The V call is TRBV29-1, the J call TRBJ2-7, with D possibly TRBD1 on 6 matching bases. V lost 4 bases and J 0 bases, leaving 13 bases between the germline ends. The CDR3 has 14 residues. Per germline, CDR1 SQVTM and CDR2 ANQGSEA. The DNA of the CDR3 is TGCAGCGTTGTAGTCACAGGGAGCTCCTACGAGCAGTACTTC. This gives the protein CSVVVTGSSYEQYF.

Written as DNA, the CDR3 is TGTGCCAGCAAGGTTGGGCGGGGAAACAATGAGCAGTTCTTC. Translated: CASKVGRGNNEQFF. The V call is TRBV2, the J call TRBJ2-1; D is possibly TRBD2 (6 bases). Germline values: CDR1 SNHLY, CDR2 FYNNEI. This CDR3 contains 14 residues. V was trimmed by 7 bases and J by 5 bases, leaving 15 bases between them.

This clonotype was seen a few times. The DNA of the CDR3 is TGTGCCAGCAGTCTCCGGACTAGCGGGGGGAATGAGCAGTTCTTC. Translating it yields CASSLRTSGGNEQFF. This chain connects TRBV6-2 or TRBV6-3 to TRBJ2-1; 14 bases are a match to TRBD2. V trimming: 5 bases; J trimming: 7 bases; junction bases outside the gene matches: 4. The CDR3 extends over 15 amino acids. Germline CDR1 and CDR2: MNHEY and SVGEGT.

The CDR3 sequence is CASGLTGGYAETQETQYF. The CDR3 nucleotides read TGTGCCAGCGGACTCACAGGGGGATATGCGGAGACCCAAGAGACCCAGTACTTC. V gene TRBV2 combines with J gene TRBJ2-5; TRBD1 agrees at 8 bases. The CDR3 is made up of 18 amino acids. J gave up 1 base and V 8 bases, and 18 bases lay outside the gene matches. From germline, CDR1 is SNHLY and CDR2 FYNNEI. The whole variable domain, filled in from reference TRBV2 and TRBJ2-5, reads EPEVTQTPSHQVTQMGQEVILRCVPISNHLYFYWYRQILGQKVEFLVSFYNNEISEKSEIFDDQFSVERPDGSNFTLKIRSTKLEDSAMYFCASGLTGGYAETQETQYFGPGTRLLVL.

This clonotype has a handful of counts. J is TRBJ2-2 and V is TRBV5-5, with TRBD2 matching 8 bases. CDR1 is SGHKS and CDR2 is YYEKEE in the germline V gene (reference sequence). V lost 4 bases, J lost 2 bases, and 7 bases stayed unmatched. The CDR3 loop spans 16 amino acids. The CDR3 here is CASSRGLDINTGELFF. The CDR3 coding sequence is TGTGCCAGCAGCAGGGGACTAGATATAAACACCGGGGAGCTGTTTTTT.

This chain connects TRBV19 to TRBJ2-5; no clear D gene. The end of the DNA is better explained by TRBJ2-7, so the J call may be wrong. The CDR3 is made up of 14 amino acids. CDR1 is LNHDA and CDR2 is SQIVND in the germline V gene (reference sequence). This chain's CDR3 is CASSRADSVYEQYF. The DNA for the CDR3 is TGTGCCAGTAGTAGGGCAGATTCAGTTTACGAGCAGTACTTC.

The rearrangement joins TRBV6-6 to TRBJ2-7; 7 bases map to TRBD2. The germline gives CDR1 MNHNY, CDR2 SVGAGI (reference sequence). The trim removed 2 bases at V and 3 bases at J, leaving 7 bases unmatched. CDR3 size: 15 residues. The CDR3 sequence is CASSYDGGGIYEQYF. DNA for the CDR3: TGTGCCAGCAGTTACGACGGGGGAGGGATCTACGAGCAGTACTTC.

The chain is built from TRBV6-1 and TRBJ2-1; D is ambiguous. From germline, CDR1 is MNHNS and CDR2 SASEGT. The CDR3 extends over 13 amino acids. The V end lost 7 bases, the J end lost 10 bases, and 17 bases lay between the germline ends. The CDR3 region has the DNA TGTGCCAGCACCGAACCGGGTAGGGTGGAGCAGTTCTTC. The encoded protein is CASTEPGRVEQFF.

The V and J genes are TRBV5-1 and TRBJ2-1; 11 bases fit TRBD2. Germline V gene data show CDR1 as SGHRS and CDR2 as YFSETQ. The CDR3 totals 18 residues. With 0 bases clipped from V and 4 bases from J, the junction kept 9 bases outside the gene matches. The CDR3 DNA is TGCGCCAGCAGCTTGGTATCGGTTCTAGCGGGAGGTTACAATGAGCAGTTCTTC. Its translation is CASSLVSVLAGGYNEQFF.

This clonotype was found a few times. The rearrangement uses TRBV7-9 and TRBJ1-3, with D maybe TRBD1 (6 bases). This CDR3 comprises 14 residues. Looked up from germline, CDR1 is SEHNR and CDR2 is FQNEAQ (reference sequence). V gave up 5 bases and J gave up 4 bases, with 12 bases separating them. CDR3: CASSITGNGNTIYF. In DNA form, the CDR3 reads TGTGCCAGCAGCATCACAGGGAACGGAAACACCATATATTTT. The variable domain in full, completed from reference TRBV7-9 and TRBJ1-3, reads DTGVSQNPRHKITKRGQNVTFRCDPISEHNRLYWYRQTLGQGPEFLTYFQNEAQLEKSRLLSDRFSAERPKGSFSTLEIQRTEQGDSAMYLCASSITGNGNTIYFGEGSWLTVV.

The CDR3 region is CSVVPTGAIEKLFF. In nucleotides, the CDR3 is TGCAGCGTTGTACCTACAGGGGCGATTGAAAAACTGTTTTTT. The rearrangement joins TRBV29-1 to TRBJ1-4; 7 bases agree with TRBD1. The CDR3 has 14 residues. CDR1 is SQVTM and CDR2 is ANQGSEA in the germline V gene. Germline trimming cut 4 bases from V and 7 bases from J; bases unmatched to any gene: 9.

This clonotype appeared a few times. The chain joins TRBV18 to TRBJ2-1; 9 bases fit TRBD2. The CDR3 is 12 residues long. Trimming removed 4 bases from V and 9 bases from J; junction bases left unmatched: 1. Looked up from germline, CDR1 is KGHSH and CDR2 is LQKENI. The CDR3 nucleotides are TGTGCCAGCTCACTAGCGGGAGCTGAGCAGTTCTTC. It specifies CASSLAGAEQFF.

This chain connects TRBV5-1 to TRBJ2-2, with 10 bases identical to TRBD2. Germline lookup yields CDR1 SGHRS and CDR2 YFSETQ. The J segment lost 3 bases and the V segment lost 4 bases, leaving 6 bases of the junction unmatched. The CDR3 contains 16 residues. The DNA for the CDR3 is TGCGCCAGCAGCATAAGAACTAGCGGGGACACCGGGGAGCTGTTTTTT. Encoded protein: CASSIRTSGDTGELFF.

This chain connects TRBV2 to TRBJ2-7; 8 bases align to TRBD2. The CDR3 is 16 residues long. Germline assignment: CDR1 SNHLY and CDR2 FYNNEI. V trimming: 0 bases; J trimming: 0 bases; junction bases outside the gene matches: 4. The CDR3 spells CASSEAGAGVSYEQYF. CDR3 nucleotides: TGTGCCAGCAGTGAAGCGGGAGCGGGGGTCTCCTACGAGCAGTACTTC.

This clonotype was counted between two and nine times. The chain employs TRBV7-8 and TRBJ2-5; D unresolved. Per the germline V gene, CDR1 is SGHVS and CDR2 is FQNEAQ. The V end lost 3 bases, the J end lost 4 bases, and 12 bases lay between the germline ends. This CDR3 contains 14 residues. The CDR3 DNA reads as TGTGCCAGCAGCTTTGGAGCAAGGCGAGAGACCCAGTACTTC. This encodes CASSFGARRETQYF.

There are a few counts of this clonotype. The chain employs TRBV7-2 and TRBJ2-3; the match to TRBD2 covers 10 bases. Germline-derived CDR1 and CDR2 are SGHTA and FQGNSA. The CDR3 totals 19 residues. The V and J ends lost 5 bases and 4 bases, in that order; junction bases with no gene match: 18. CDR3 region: CASSAPPELAGSGADTQYF. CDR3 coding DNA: TGTGCCAGCAGCGCCCCCCCCGAACTAGCGGGGTCCGGAGCAGATACGCAGTATTTT.